This TCR beta chain was found in a study of cytomegalovirus exposure and HLA in healthy donors (TCRdb year 2017). About the full investigation: An earlier analysis of about 560 of the donors reported 250 to 350 Gb of sequence data and about 120 million unique TCR beta sequences obtained from about 200 million T cells. An early release covering more than 500 HLA-typed donors comprised about 300 gigabases of sequencing data and around 80 million unique TCR sequences. Of the roughly 400 genotyped donors, approximately 80% fell in the genetic ancestry cluster associated with self-reported Caucasian donors. The aim of the study was to test whether cataloging public T cell receptors could identify signatures of past pathogen exposure. The T cell repertoires of around 670 subjects were profiled by immunosequencing and related to cytomegalovirus serostatus. A separate validation cohort of 100 to 150 different subjects was used in addition to the roughly 720-subject first cohort. High-throughput TCR immunosequencing, statistical association of individual TCRs with disease status, and machine learning were combined to predict cytomegalovirus infection status. In a later analysis, previously published TCR beta repertoires from 666 donors were re-analyzed and high-resolution HLA genotyping was added so that TCR occurrence patterns could be studied. Rather than using new phenotypic data, the later analysis identified candidate immune exposures from TCR beta sequences and from how often those sequences occurred across donors. An earlier analysis of roughly 600 of the donors used high-throughput TCR beta sequencing to judge whether each TCR beta V gene segment behaved as functional or pseudogenic. Donor age, sex, ethnicity and CMV serostatus were compiled alongside the repertoire data. A later genetic analysis used genome-wide SNP genotypes for about 55% of the 666 donors, treating that subset as a discovery cohort. All discovery cohort repertoires had been generated on a single sequencing platform. HLA typing covered class I and class II loci at four-digit resolution. Typing coverage differed by locus: A, B, C, DRB1 and DQB1 were typed in roughly 620-630 donors, DQA1 in about 510, DPA1 in 600 to 610, and DPB1 in about 450. Because of strong linkage in the cohort, 5 or 6 DR-DQ haplotypes were treated as single units for association and clustering. Among roughly 400 genotyped donors of the cohort, an average of approximately 220,000 unique TCR beta nucleotide sequences was sequenced per donor, of which roughly 17% were non-productive.

Of note for this clone: Its antigen target is currently unknown. No much larger clone is present one base from it, and per-base qualities are unavailable.

In total, approximately 610 healthy bone marrow donors made up the cohort. Cohort members were all nominally healthy when sampled, although unrecorded immune exposures were likely present. The donor was CMV seronegative and belonged to the group of under 400 seronegative cohort members. Every donor gave a peripheral blood sample, and the peripheral blood mononuclear cells from that sample were used for TCR beta sequencing. Genomic DNA was extracted from the blood cell samples with the Qiagen DNeasy Blood Extraction Kit. V is shortened by 10 bases, J by 5 bases, and the region joining them spans 9 bases. As encoded in the germline V gene, CDR1 is ENHRY while CDR2 is SYGVKD. Its CDR3 holds 11 amino acids, cysteine through phenylalanine. Only CDR3 DNA is held: 33 bases, read in frame from base 1. The library relied on the immunoSEQ multiplex PCR assay. For the multiplex PCR, a mixture combining 60 forward primers for TCR Vbeta segments and 13 reverse primers for TCR Jbeta segments was used. The CDR3 region of rearranged TCR beta genes was amplified from genomic DNA by a multiplex PCR assay. The Illumina HiSeq System was used to sequence the amplified TCR beta libraries as 87-base-pair reads. The study's own analysis went as follows. A later analysis tallied around 82 million unique TCR beta chains across the 700 or so repertoires, and some 12 million of those chains were shared by two or more donors. Raw reads were error-corrected and collapsed into unique sequences by a nearest-neighbor algorithm in which closely related sequences were merged to remove PCR and sequencing errors. CDR3 sequences were aligned to IMGT reference sequences to assign V, D and J gene segments. Each retained sequence needed at least a six-nucleotide match to both a V gene segment and a J gene segment. Rearrangements were called productive when the CDR3 lacked stop codons and stayed in frame with V and J; all others were non-productive. CDR3 was defined by IMGT convention, running from the second conserved V-encoded cysteine to the conserved J-encoded phenylalanine. Sequences without an unambiguous match to a single V gene segment were excluded from the earlier analysis of 450 to 650 of the donors. An earlier analysis of some 500 of the donors classified V segments as functional when productive rearrangements were above 56.7% and as segregating when the standard deviation between donors was above 5%. A statistical classification framework was built for diagnosing cytomegalovirus status from the catalog of TCR beta chain sequences. In a later analysis, V and J genes were assigned by comparing TCR nucleotide sequences against IMGT/GENE-DB human TR gene sequences. In a later analysis, CDR3 sequences and most-parsimonious VDJ recombination scenarios were assigned using the TCRdist pipeline. In a later analysis, each TCR beta chain was defined by its CDR3 amino acid sequence together with its V-gene family, and reads without a unique V-gene family were excluded. A later analysis removed several hundred highly shared, low-generation-probability nucleotide sequences to deal with suspected cross-contamination and a sequencing artifact. A later analysis calculated a clonal expansion index for each public chain from normalized within-repertoire ranks of inferred template counts. Generation probabilities in a later analysis came from a VDJ recombination model fitted to out-of-frame rearrangements, and those results were checked against IGoR. Hypergeometric tests were used in a later analysis to score TCR-TCR, TCR-HLA and TCR-CMV co-occurrence, with a repertoire-size bias correction applied to the TCR pairs. A later analysis estimated false discovery rates by permuting HLA or CMV assignments 20 times. A later analysis grouped co-occurring TCRs with DBSCAN, adding TCRdist sequence similarity when clustering within HLA-allele-positive subsets. Co-occurrence clustering excluded repertoires with fewer than 30,000 or more than 120,000 public chains, plus five with anomalous nucleotide sharing. TCRdb retrieved this table from immuneACCESS and kept in-frame rearrangements only. Not all clones are present; in checked studies, unresolved V genes account for under half, and no reason is known for the remainder. The D gene and trimming were derived from the DNA, and the V and J assignments and clone size from that table. This sample is represented by roughly 150,000 clones; roughly 80% of them were singletons. The ten largest clones capture 2% to 2.5% of the sample.

Study-level results and caveats: Because counts were too low, some 17 rarely observed V segments, including chromosome 9 orphons, were excluded from the earlier analysis of around 590 of the donors. According to a later analysis, parvovirus B19, influenza, CMV and Epstein-Barr virus appeared linked to several top co-occurrence clusters. CMV serostatus was the only immune exposure information available for the cohort. The authors suggested that the approach could potentially be generalized to other disease states and immunological phenotypes. In the study, approximately 150 TCR beta chains were listed as associated with cytomegalovirus. Only TCR beta chains were sequenced in this cohort, and the absence of alpha or paired-chain data limited detectable features. A later genetic analysis associated a missense DCLRE1C variant with V-gene and J-gene trimming of TCR beta chains, and an independent cohort replicated the association. In a later analysis, HLA-associated TCR beta chains were found to be more clonally expanded and to have lower generation probabilities than equally common non-associated chains. A later analysis found that most CMV-associated TCR beta chains appeared HLA-restricted, with HLA associations seemingly driven largely by CMV exposure. Broadly in line with IMGT annotations, most TCR beta V segments showed up in productive rearrangements about 90% or about 30% of the time in an earlier analysis of a few hundred of the donors. In vitro tests confirmed that three of the cytomegalovirus-associated TCR beta chains recognize cytomegalovirus antigens. While some public TCRs were present in many individuals, most TCR sequences turned up only very rarely across donors. Roughly uniform sequencing depth across donors was assumed in presence/absence analyses, although this assumption may not hold. At a false discovery rate of 0.05, a later analysis linked around 15,000 TCR beta sequences to specific HLA alleles. Because HLA typing was missing for some donors at each locus, association tests included only the typed subset. When HLA alleles, especially DR and DQ, strongly co-occurred, attributing TCR associations to individual alleles was difficult. A cluster of highly shared sequence variants was judged likely to be a technical artifact of the sequencing pipeline. The classifier was reported to diagnose cytomegalovirus status with high specificity and sensitivity in both the original and validation cohorts. A later analysis found that TCR association rates varied across HLA loci, with DRB1 alleles showing the most associated TCRs and HLA-C alleles the fewest. A further reported finding was that TCR beta sequences accurately predicted the HLA-A and HLA-B alleles for most subjects in the first cohort. According to a later genetic analysis, donors in an Asian-associated ancestry cluster had fewer N-insertions in productive TCRs than the approximately 630-donor mean. Linkage disequilibrium might explain the correlated functional status among segregating V segments, but an unknown experimental factor could not be excluded. The 87-base-pair reads could not distinguish some IMGT-functional V segments, including TRBV6-2 and TRBV6-3, so those segments were excluded.

The source is a man aged 25 to 45 in good health and CMV-seronegative. Source material: PBMCs. In this chain, TRBV10-3 is recombined with TRBJ2-1; D gene: possibly TRBD1, on 6 matching bases. The CDR3 in this case is CATGQNNEQFF. In nucleotide form, the sequence is TGTGCCACAGGACAGAACAATGAGCAGTTCTTC.